This passage covers 8 T cell receptor beta chains from one sample sequenced in a study of blood T cell repertoires in COVID-19. This table comes from immunoSEQ multiplex PCR, and its TCRdb copy is limited to in-frame clones, with some not included. The table lists about 76,000 clones, 91% of them singletons. Sequencing input: peripheral blood. The origin of the receptors is a human donor in a cohort sampled during active COVID-19.

The rearrangement links TRBV7-9 to TRBJ2-7; D remains unclear. CDR1 and CDR2 (germline): SEHNR, FQNEAQ (reference sequence). Deletions cut 5 bases from V and 2 bases from J, with 4 bases between. The CDR3 extends over 11 amino acids. The CDR3 DNA reads as TGTGCCAGCAGCCCCGCCTACGAGCAGTACTTC. Protein: CASSPAYEQYF.

This clone was found a few times. The CDR3 DNA is TGCGCCAAAAATCCCTCGGGGATCGGCAATCAGCCCCAGCATTTT. This translates into CAKNPSGIGNQPQHF. The chain combines TRBV5-1 with TRBJ1-5; D unclear. Trimming took off 9 bases at V and 2 bases at J, with 18 bases between the two ends. CDR3 size: 15 residues. Germline assignment: CDR1 SGHRS and CDR2 YFSETQ. The complete variable domain, with remaining parts taken from reference TRBV5-1 and TRBJ1-5, reads KAGVTQTPRYLIKTRGQQVTLSCSPISGHRSVSWYQQTPGQGLQFLFEYFSETQRNKGNFPGRFSGRQFSNSRSEMNVSTLELGDSALYLCAKNPSGIGNQPQHFGDGTRLSIL.

The rearrangement uses TRBV7-2 and TRBJ1-3, with 10 bases fitting TRBD1. This CDR3 has 16 residues. In germline, CDR1 is SGHTA, CDR2 FQGNSA. V lost 1 base, J lost 2 bases, and 2 bases stayed unmatched. The CDR3 sequence is CASSLVGQGAGNTIYF. The DNA for the CDR3 is TGTGCCAGCAGCTTAGTAGGACAGGGGGCTGGAAACACCATATATTTT.

The chain combines TRBV4-2 with TRBJ1-2; D is unclear. The CDR3 is made up of 13 amino acids. V lost 4 bases, J lost 4 bases, and 10 bases lay in between. Germline V lookup: CDR1 LGHNA, CDR2 YNFKEQ. CDR3 bases: TGTGCCAGCAGCCCCGAGGGCCGCTATGGCTACACCTTC. It codes for CASSPEGRYGYTF.

This clone was counted once. This chain links TRBV5-4 with TRBJ2-7, with D possibly matching TRBD1 (6 bases). The CDR3 consists of 15 residues. V gave up 4 bases and J gave up 5 bases, with 19 bases separating them. Germline-derived CDR1 and CDR2 are SGHNT and YYREEE (reference sequence). CDR3 DNA sequence: TGTGCCAGCAGCCCGAATGAGAACAGGGAGCACGAGCAGTACTTC. The encoded protein is CASSPNENREHEQYF.

The chain carries TRBV19 and TRBJ1-1; D not certain. There are 12 residues in the CDR3. V was cut by 5 bases and J by 2 bases, with 6 bases left in between. Germline CDR1 LNHDA, CDR2 SQIVND (reference sequence). CDR3 residues: CASSLRNTEAFF. As DNA, the CDR3 is TGTGCCAGTAGTCTCCGTAACACTGAAGCTTTCTTT.

The chain couples TRBV2 to TRBJ1-5; TRBD1 is a possible D gene (6 bases). The length of the CDR3 is 14 residues. The V end was cut by 6 bases, the J end by 0 bases, with 9 bases between. In germline, CDR1 is SNHLY, CDR2 FYNNEI. The CDR3, as DNA: TGTGCCAGCAGAGTGGACAGTAGCAATCAGCCCCAGCATTTT. This translates into CASRVDSSNQPQHF. The entire variable domain, with the rest obtained from reference TRBV2 and TRBJ1-5, is as follows: EPEVTQTPSHQVTQMGQEVILRCVPISNHLYFYWYRQILGQKVEFLVSFYNNEISEKSEIFDDQFSVERPDGSNFTLKIRSTKLEDSAMYFCASRVDSSNQPQHFGDGTRLSIL.

V gene TRBV19 combines with J gene TRBJ2-5; 7 nucleotides agree with TRBD2. CDR1 LNHDA and CDR2 SQIVND come from the germline V gene (reference sequence). V dropped 2 bases and J dropped 4; count of bases not matched to a gene: 7. The length of the CDR3 is 15 residues. The CDR3 here is CASSISSGVGETQYF. The CDR3, as DNA: TGTGCCAGTAGTATATCCAGCGGGGTCGGAGAGACCCAGTACTTC.